This T cell receptor (beta chain) was found in a study of shared clonotypes between healthy human individuals. V shed 4 bases, J shed 2 bases, and the junction held 9 bases outside the gene matches. From germline, CDR1 is MDHEN and CDR2 SYDVKM. The CDR3 sequence is 16 residues long. Produced via immunoSEQ multiplex PCR; TCRdb's table is partial and in-frame only. The profile covers 450,000 to 500,000 clones, with 79% appearing a single time and approximately 12% taken by the ten largest. Donors comprised healthy HIV-negative adults lacking recent acute infections or vaccinations. This clone is a singleton in its sample.

The specimen was PBMCs. The origin of this receptor is a woman aged 40 to 49 in good health. Some clones in this sample may be carry-over from other donors' samples. The chain joins TRBV28 to TRBJ2-7; TRBD1 matches at 9 bases. In nucleotides, the CDR3 is TGTGCCAGCAGTTCAGGACAGGGGACGTTAACCTACGAGCAGTACTTC. Protein product: CASSSGQGTLTYEQYF.